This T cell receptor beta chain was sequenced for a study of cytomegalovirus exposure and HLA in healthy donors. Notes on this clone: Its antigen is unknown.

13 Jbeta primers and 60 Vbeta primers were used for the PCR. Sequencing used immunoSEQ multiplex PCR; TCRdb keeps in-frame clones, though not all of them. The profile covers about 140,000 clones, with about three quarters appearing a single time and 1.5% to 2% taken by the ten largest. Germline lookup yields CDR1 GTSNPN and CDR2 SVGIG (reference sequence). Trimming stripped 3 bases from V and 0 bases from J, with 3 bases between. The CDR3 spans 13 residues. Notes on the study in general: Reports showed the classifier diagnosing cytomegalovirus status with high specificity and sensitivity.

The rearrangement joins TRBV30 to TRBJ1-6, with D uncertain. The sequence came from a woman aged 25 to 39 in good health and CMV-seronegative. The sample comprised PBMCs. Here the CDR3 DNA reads TGTGCCTGGAGCCTCTCCTATAATTCACCCCTCCACTTT. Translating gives CAWSLSYNSPLHF.